The 20 T cell receptor beta chains given below trace back to one sample, sequenced in a study of CD4 T cells in relation to SARS-CoV-2 and coronaviruses. Antigens of these TCRs are unknown. Sequencing used immunoSEQ multiplex PCR; TCRdb keeps in-frame clones, though not all of them. Here the sample spans roughly 41,000 clones, under 90% being singletons. Sequenced material: naive CD4+ T cells from PBMCs, cultured in vitro. Stated subset: naive CD4+ T cells isolated by negative enrichment. These receptors came from an adult with COVID-19.

This chain links TRBV19 with TRBJ2-7; D gene ambiguous. In germline, CDR1 is LNHDA, CDR2 SQIVND (reference sequence). Trimming left V 7 bases short and J 5 bases short, with 21 bases between. This CDR3 region has 15 residues. CDR3 bases: TGTGCCAGTAAACCTTCCGCCTCCCATACAAACGAGCAGTACTTC. It codes for CASKPSASHTNEQYF.

V and J are TRBV27 and TRBJ1-5; D remains ambiguous. CDR1 is MNHEY, CDR2 SMNVEV, per germline (reference sequence). With 2 bases removed from V and 1 base from J, the gap between germline ends came to 6 bases. This CDR3 contains 14 residues. The CDR3 is CASSLLGSNQPQHF. CDR3 nucleotide sequence: TGTGCCAGCAGTTTACTGGGGAGCAATCAGCCCCAGCATTTT.

The rearrangement uses TRBV5-1 and TRBJ2-2; 12 bases fit TRBD2. Germline values: CDR1 SGHRS, CDR2 YFSETQ. V was clipped by 9 bases and J by 5 bases; unmatched bases: 11. The CDR3 spans 16 residues. The CDR3, as DNA: TGCGCCACCAGACGACTAGCGGGAGCGGATACCGGGGAGCTGTTTTTT. It specifies CATRRLAGADTGELFF.

The CDR3 coding sequence is TGTGCCAGCAGCTTGCAGGGGCCCTACAATGAGCAGTTCTTC. It yields the protein CASSLQGPYNEQFF. The chain couples TRBV5-8 to TRBJ2-1, with D possibly matching TRBD1 (6 bases). Germline CDR1 SGHTS, CDR2 YDEGEE. V was pared by 1 base and J by 2 bases, with 7 bases between. This CDR3 has 14 amino acids.

The chain couples TRBV2 to TRBJ2-7, with TRBD2 matching over 9 bases. From germline, CDR1 is SNHLY and CDR2 FYNNEI. The CDR3 covers 15 residues. V trimming: 4 bases; J trimming: 1 base; junction bases outside the gene matches: 5. CDR3 sequence: CASSVASGASYEQYF. The CDR3 DNA sequence: TGTGCCAGCAGTGTGGCTAGCGGGGCTTCCTACGAGCAGTACTTC.

CDR3 amino acids: CAISGTSGAGEQYF. CDR3 in DNA: TGTGCCATCAGTGGGACTAGCGGGGCGGGCGAGCAGTACTTC. The V gene is TRBV10-3, the J gene TRBJ2-7; 12 bases match TRBD2. V was clipped by 4 bases and J by 6 bases; unmatched bases: 4. This CDR3 is 14 amino acids long. In germline, CDR1 is ENHRY, CDR2 SYGVKD.

Written as DNA, the CDR3 is TGTGCCAGCAGACAAGAGACAGGAACCTTCTATGGCTACACCTTC. Protein: CASRQETGTFYGYTF. The chain couples TRBV28 to TRBJ1-2; possibly TRBD1 for D (6 bases). This CDR3 comprises 15 residues. Germline values: CDR1 MDHEN, CDR2 SYDVKM. V dropped 6 bases and J dropped 4 bases, with 18 bases sitting between them.

In its sample, this clone was seen a few times. This chain links TRBV2 with TRBJ1-1; D call uncertain. Germline CDR1 reads SNHLY; CDR2 reads FYNNEI. V lost 7 bases and J lost 0, with 9 bases in between. This CDR3 is built from 13 residues. CDR3 DNA: TGTGCCAGCATGAGGGCTGTGAACACTGAAGCTTTCTTT. This translates into CASMRAVNTEAFF.

By its share, this clone is medium-sized. The chain has TRBV27 and TRBJ1-6; TRBD1 aligns across 7 bases. V lost 7 bases, J lost 3 bases, and 9 bases stayed unmatched. This CDR3 has 16 amino acids. Germline V gene sequence: CDR1 MNHEY, CDR2 SMNVEV (reference sequence). The chain's CDR3 is CASNSIRQGYNSPLHF. The DNA of the CDR3 is TGTGCCAGCAATTCCATCCGACAGGGCTATAATTCACCCCTCCACTTT.

V and J are TRBV10-3 and TRBJ2-5; 9 bases align to TRBD1. Germline CDR1 and CDR2: ENHRY and SYGVKD. The CDR3 consists of 13 residues. Germline trimming cut 10 bases from V and 7 bases from J; bases unmatched to any gene: 10. The CDR3 DNA sequence: TGTGCCACCTGGGACAGGGAGGTCGGGACCCAGTACTTC. As protein: CATWDREVGTQYF.

This chain uses TRBV6-5 with TRBJ2-1, with TRBD2 as a possible D gene (6 bases). The germline gives CDR1 MNHEY, CDR2 SVGAGI. Trimming stripped 5 bases from V and 8 bases from J, with 7 bases between. The CDR3 runs 11 residues. In DNA, the CDR3 is TGTGCCAGCAGTCGGGGGTATGAGCAGTTCTTC. This sequence encodes CASSRGYEQFF.

The chain links TRBV7-2 to TRBJ2-3; 11 bases are shared with TRBD1. Germline CDR1 is SGHTA and CDR2 is FQGNSA. The CDR3 extends over 20 amino acids. After removal of 0 bases from V and 4 bases from J, the junction contained 15 bases not matched to a gene. CDR3 sequence reads: CASSLAGQGAQPGSADTQYF. The CDR3 DNA reads TGTGCCAGCAGCTTAGCAGGACAGGGGGCGCAGCCGGGGAGTGCAGATACGCAGTATTTT.

The rearrangement joins TRBV7-9 to TRBJ2-6; a weak D match, TRBD1 (5 bases). This CDR3 is built from 14 residues. The V gene's germline CDR1 is SEHNR and CDR2 FQNEAQ (reference sequence). V dropped 7 bases and J dropped 0 bases, with 7 bases sitting between them. CDR3 amino acids: CASKGDSGANVLTF. The DNA for the CDR3 is TGTGCCAGCAAAGGGGACTCTGGGGCCAACGTCCTGACTTTC.

The V call is TRBV19, the J call TRBJ1-1; a weak D match, TRBD1 (5 bases). Germline lookup yields CDR1 LNHDA and CDR2 SQIVND (reference sequence). Trimming removed 3 bases from V and 3 bases from J, with 11 bases in between. This CDR3 region has 14 residues. CDR3 coding DNA: TGTGCCAGTAGTATTGGCGGGGCAGACACTGAAGCTTTCTTT. Translated: CASSIGGADTEAFF. Full variable domain (missing parts from reference TRBV19 and TRBJ1-1): DGGITQSPKYLFRKEGQNVTLSCEQNLNHDAMYWYRQDPGQGLRLIYYSQIVNDFQKGDIAEGYSVSREKKESFPLTVTSAQKNPTAFYLCASSIGGADTEAFFGQGTRLTVV.

V usage is TRBV28 and J usage is TRBJ1-6; TRBD1 agrees at 7 bases. CDR1 is MDHEN and CDR2 is SYDVKM in the germline V gene. This CDR3 comprises 14 residues. With V trimmed by 2 bases and J by 10 bases, 5 bases remained unmatched. The CDR3: CASSLGGGVSPLHF. CDR3 coding DNA: TGTGCCAGCAGTTTAGGAGGGGGCGTCTCACCCCTCCACTTT.

The chain joins TRBV7-9 to TRBJ2-7; D may be TRBD2 (6 bases). The germline V gene encodes CDR1 SEHNR and CDR2 FQNEAQ (reference sequence). The CDR3 has 14 amino acids. Trimming stripped 3 bases from V and 6 bases from J, with 15 bases between. DNA for the CDR3: TGTGCCAGCAGCTTTCGTGCGGGATGGGGCGAGCAGTACTTC. Protein sequence: CASSFRAGWGEQYF.

The rearrangement joins TRBV5-1 to TRBJ2-5, with TRBD2 matching over 12 bases. Germline V CDR1 and CDR2: SGHRS, YFSETQ. After removal of 8 bases from V and 1 base from J, the junction contained 3 bases not matched to a gene. CDR3 size: 14 residues. CDR3 sequence reads: CASGTSGSQETQYF. Here the CDR3 DNA reads TGCGCCAGTGGGACTAGCGGGTCCCAAGAGACCCAGTACTTC.

This clone occurred once. V and J are TRBV28 and TRBJ2-7, with TRBD2 matching over 12 bases. V dropped 5 bases and J dropped 2; count of bases not matched to a gene: 7. The V gene's germline CDR1 is MDHEN and CDR2 SYDVKM. The CDR3 contains 16 residues. Here the CDR3 reads CASSITSGRIPYEQYF. The CDR3 DNA is TGTGCCAGCAGTATAACTAGCGGGAGGATCCCCTACGAGCAGTACTTC. Supplemented by reference TRBV28 and TRBJ2-7, the full variable domain reads DVKVTQSSRYLVKRTGEKVFLECVQDMDHENMFWYRQDPGLGLRLIYFSYDVKMKEKGDIPEGYSVSREKKERFSLILESASTNQTSMYLCASSITSGRIPYEQYFGPGTRLTVT.

The chain uses TRBV3-1 (or the pseudogene TRBV3-2) and TRBJ2-1; 7 nucleotides match TRBD2. CDR3 length: 15 residues. Germline CDR1 is LGHDT and CDR2 is YNNKEL (reference sequence). V was pared by 3 bases and J by 2 bases, with 4 bases of the junction left unmatched. The CDR3 sequence is CASSQGGFPYNEQFF. The CDR3 DNA follows: TGTGCCAGCAGCCAGGGAGGGTTCCCCTACAATGAGCAGTTCTTC.

J is TRBJ2-3 and V is TRBV25-1, with a tentative D call TRBD2 (5 bases). CDR1 and CDR2 from the germline V gene are MGHDK and SYGVNS. The V and J ends lost 1 base and 1 base respectively, with 9 bases between them. This CDR3 contains 15 residues. The CDR3 DNA is TGTGCCAGCAGTGAATGGCGGGTCGGCACAGATACGCAGTATTTT. Translation: CASSEWRVGTDTQYF.